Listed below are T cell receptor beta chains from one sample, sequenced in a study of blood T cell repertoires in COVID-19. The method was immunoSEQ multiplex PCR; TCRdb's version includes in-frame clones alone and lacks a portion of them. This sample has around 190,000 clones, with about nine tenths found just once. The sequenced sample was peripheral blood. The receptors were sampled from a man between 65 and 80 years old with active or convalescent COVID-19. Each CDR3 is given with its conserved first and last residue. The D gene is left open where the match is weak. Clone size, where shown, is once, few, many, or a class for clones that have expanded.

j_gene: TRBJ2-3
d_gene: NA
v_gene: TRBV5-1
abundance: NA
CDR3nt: TGCGCCAGCAGCGTGGCCCCTCCCGGGAGTAGCTCAGATACGCAGTATTTT
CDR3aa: CASSVAPPGSSSDTQYF

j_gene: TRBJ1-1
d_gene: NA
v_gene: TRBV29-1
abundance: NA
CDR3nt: TGCAGCGGCACGGGACACCAGTACATGAACACTGAAGCTTTCTTT
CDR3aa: CSGTGHQYMNTEAFF

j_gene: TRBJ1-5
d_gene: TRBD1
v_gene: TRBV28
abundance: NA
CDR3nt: TGTGCCAGCAGGTACAGGGGCCGTCAGCCCCAGCATTTT
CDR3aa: CASRYRGRQPQHF

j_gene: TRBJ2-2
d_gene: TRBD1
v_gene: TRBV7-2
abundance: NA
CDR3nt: TGTGCCAGCAGCTTAACAGGGGGCACCGGGGAGCTGTTTTTT
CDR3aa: CASSLTGGTGELFF

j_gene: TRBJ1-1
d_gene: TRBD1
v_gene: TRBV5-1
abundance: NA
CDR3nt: TGCGCCAGCAGCTTGGGGCCGGGACAGATGAACACTGAAGCTTTCTTT
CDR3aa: CASSLGPGQMNTEAFF

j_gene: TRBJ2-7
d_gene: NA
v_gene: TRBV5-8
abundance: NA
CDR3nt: TGTGCCAGCAGGGTACGGGTTCCTTACGAGCAGTACTTC
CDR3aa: CASRVRVPYEQYF

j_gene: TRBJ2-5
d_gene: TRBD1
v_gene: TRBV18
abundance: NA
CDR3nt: TGTGCCAGCTCACCACCAGGGGGCTTGGAGACCCAGTACTTC
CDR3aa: CASSPPGGLETQYF

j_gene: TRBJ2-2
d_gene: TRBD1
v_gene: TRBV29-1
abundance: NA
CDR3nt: TGCAGCGTGCGACAGGGTCCCTTAACCGGGGAGCTGTTTTTT
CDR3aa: CSVRQGPLTGELFF

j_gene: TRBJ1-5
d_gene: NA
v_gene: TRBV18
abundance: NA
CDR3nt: TGTGCCAGCTCACCGACGGGGGGGCCCCATCAGCCCCAGCATTTT
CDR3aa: CASSPTGGPHQPQHF

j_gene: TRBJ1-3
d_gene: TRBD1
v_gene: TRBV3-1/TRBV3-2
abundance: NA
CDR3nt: TGTGCCAGCAGCCAAGTTGTATCGACAGGGGGCTCTGGAAACACCATATATTTT
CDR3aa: CASSQVVSTGGSGNTIYF

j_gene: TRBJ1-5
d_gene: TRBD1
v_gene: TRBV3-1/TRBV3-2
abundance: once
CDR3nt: TGTGCCAGCAGCCCCGGGACAGGGGGCAATCAGCCCCAGCATTTT
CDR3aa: CASSPGTGGNQPQHF

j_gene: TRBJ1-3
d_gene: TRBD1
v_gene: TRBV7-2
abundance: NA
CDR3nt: TGTGCCAGCAGTTCAGGACAGGGCGGAAACACCATATATTTT
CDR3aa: CASSSGQGGNTIYF

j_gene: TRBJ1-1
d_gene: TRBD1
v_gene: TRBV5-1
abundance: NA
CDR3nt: TGCGCCAGCAGCTTGGACTCCCGGGACAGGGGTATTGGGAACACTGAAGCTTTCTTT
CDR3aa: CASSLDSRDRGIGNTEAFF

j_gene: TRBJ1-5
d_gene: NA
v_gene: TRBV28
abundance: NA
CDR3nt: TGTGCCAGCAGTCCACGAATCAGGGTTAGCAATCAGCCCCAGCATTTT
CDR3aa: CASSPRIRVSNQPQHF

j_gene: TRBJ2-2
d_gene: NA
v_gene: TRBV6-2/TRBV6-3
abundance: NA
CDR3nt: TGTGCCAGCAGTTACTCGACAGTAGACACCGGGGAGCTGTTTTTT
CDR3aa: CASSYSTVDTGELFF

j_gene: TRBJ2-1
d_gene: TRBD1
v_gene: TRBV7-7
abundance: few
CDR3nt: TGTGCCAGCAGCTTTGACAGGGGATCCTACAATGAGCAGTTCTTC
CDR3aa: CASSFDRGSYNEQFF

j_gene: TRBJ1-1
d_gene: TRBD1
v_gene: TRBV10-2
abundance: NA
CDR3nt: TGCGCCAGCAGAGGGACAGGGAAAGACACTGAAGCTTTCTTT
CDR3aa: CASRGTGKDTEAFF

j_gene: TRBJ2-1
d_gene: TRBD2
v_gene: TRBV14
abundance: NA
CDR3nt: TGTGCCAGCAGCCCATGGGCGGGAGGCTACAATGAGCAGTTCTTC
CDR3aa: CASSPWAGGYNEQFF

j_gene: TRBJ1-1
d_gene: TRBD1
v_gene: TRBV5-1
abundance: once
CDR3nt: TGCGCCAGCAGCTTAGGAGCAGGGGGCGCGAACACTGAAGCTTTCTTT
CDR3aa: CASSLGAGGANTEAFF

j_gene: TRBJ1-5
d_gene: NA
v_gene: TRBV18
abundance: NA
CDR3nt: TGTGCCAGCTCATCGTCCGGGACTTCATCGCCGAGCAATCAGCCCCAGCATTTT
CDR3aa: CASSSSGTSSPSNQPQHF

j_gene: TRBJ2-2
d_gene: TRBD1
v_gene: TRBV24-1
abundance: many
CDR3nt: TGTGCCACCGGACAGGTTACCGGGGAGCTGTTTTTT
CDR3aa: CATGQVTGELFF

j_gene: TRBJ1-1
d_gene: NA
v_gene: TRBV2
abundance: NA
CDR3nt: TGTGCCAGCAGTCAGGACACCCTGAACACTGAAGCTTTCTTT
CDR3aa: CASSQDTLNTEAFF